This T cell receptor (beta chain) originates from a study of blood T cell repertoires in COVID-19. The wider study: Nucleic acid was either cDNA or gDNA, and it came from T cells, B-cell-depleted T cells, or PBMCs.

Here immunoSEQ multiplex PCR was the method, and the copy in TCRdb shows in-frame clones only, minus some. The sample contains a few hundred thousand clones, approximately 89% of which appear only once. The CDR3 loop spans 15 amino acids. Germline V lookup: CDR1 SGHTA, CDR2 FQGNSA. V shed 2 bases and J shed 1 base, with 11 bases lying between them. All enrollees were about 18 to 100 years old and from some 24 US areas. The rearrangement joins TRBV7-2 to TRBJ1-1, with D hard to call. The source of this sequence is a woman aged 30 to 39 who had recovered from COVID-19. Source material: PBMCs or T cells enriched from blood (not recorded which). The CDR3 sequence: CASSLLGLENTEAFF. CDR3 nucleotide sequence: TGTGCCAGCAGCTTACTTGGCCTAGAGAACACTGAAGCTTTCTTT.